Listed here are 23 T cell receptor beta chains from one sample, sequenced in a study of T cell clonality in common variable immunodeficiency. Method: immunoSEQ multiplex PCR; TCRdb's copy keeps in-frame clones and lacks some. This sample carries some 50,000 clones, none of them present only once. The sample comprised peripheral blood mononuclear cells. These receptors originate from a person aged 18-69 years in good health.

This clone occurred many times. The CDR3 is cut off 3 residues early in the read; its end comes from the germline J gene. The rearrangement uses TRBV10-3 and TRBJ2-2, with TRBD2 matching over 12 bases. Germline CDR1 is ENHRY and CDR2 is SYGVKD. The junction had 2 bases not matched to a gene; V was cut back by 6 bases and J by 6 bases. This CDR3 is built from 14 residues. The CDR3 loop reads CAIRRTSGAGELFF. Incomplete CDR3 DNA: TGTGCCATCAGGAGGACTAGCGGGGCCGGGGAG.

This clone was seen only a few times. The read terminates 3 residues ahead of where the CDR3 ends, so the germline J gene completes it. The V call is TRBV7-8, the J call TRBJ2-1; TRBD2 aligns across 7 bases. CDR3 length: 15 residues. Trimming cost V 4 bases and J 6 bases; bases outside gene matches: 9. Germline V CDR1 and CDR2: SGHVS, FQNEAQ. The sequenced CDR3 bases are TGTGCCAGCAGCTGGACTAGTGCCATCTCCAATGAG. This sequence encodes CASSWTSAISNE. The full CDR3 reads CASSWTSAISNEQFF.

At least ten counts were recorded for this clone. The CDR3 extends 3 residues past the end of the read, so its final part is completed from the germline J gene. The chain links TRBV7-2 to TRBJ1-3, with a weak D call TRBD1 (5 bases). V lost 6 bases and J lost 0, with 12 bases in between. Germline values: CDR1 SGHTA, CDR2 FQGNSA. The CDR3 loop spans 15 amino acids. This CDR3 reads CASRWGGFSGNTIYF. The covered CDR3 bases are TGTGCCAGCAGGTGGGGGGGGTTCTCTGGAAACACC. Drawing the rest from reference TRBV7-2 and TRBJ1-3, the complete variable domain is GAGVSQSPSNKVTEKGKDVELRCDPISGHTALYWYRQSLGQGLEFLIYFQGNSAPDKSGLPSDRFSAERTGGSVSTLTIQRTQQEDSAVYLCASRWGGFSGNTIYFGEGSWLTVV.

This clone was seen at least ten times. Read coverage stops 3 residues before the CDR3 terminus; the germline J gene supplies the remainder. The chain joins TRBV5-1 to TRBJ2-7, with D possibly matching TRBD2 (6 bases). With 1 base removed from V and 4 bases from J, the gap between germline ends came to 12 bases. CDR1 is SGHRS, CDR2 YFSETQ, per germline. This CDR3 region has 14 residues. CDR3: CASSLTGETYEQYF. Incomplete CDR3 DNA: TGCGCCAGCAGCTTGACGGGGGAAACTTACGAG.

This clone was observed many times. The read ends 3 residues shy of where the CDR3 ends; the end is completed using the germline J gene. The gene calls are TRBV20-1 and TRBJ1-4, with D perhaps TRBD1 (5 bases). This CDR3 is built from 16 residues. Germline values: CDR1 DFQATT, CDR2 SNEGSKA (reference sequence). Trimming took 1 base from V and 3 from J, leaving 15 bases between them. CDR3 sequence: CSARGARQYSNEKLFF. The covered CDR3 bases are TGCAGTGCTAGAGGGGCGAGACAGTACTCTAATGAAAAA.

In this sample, this clone turned up a few times. The observed sequence ends 3 residues before the CDR3 terminus, with the missing tail filled in from the germline J gene. This chain connects TRBV7-2 to TRBJ1-2, with TRBD1 matching over 7 bases. This CDR3 has 14 residues. Looked up from germline, CDR1 is SGHTA and CDR2 is FQGNSA. The covered CDR3 bases are TGTGCCAGCAGCCCACAGGGGCACACGAACGAC. Protein sequence: CASSPQGHTND. The whole CDR3 is CASSPQGHTNDYTF.

This clone has ten or more counts. Coverage ceases 3 residues before the CDR3 finishes, and the germline J gene fills in the end. V usage is TRBV20-1 and J usage is TRBJ1-2; no clear D gene. CDR1 is DFQATT and CDR2 is SNEGSKA in the germline V gene (reference sequence). CDR3 length: 13 amino acids. CDR3 sequence reads: CSARPGRSFGYTF. The sequenced part of the CDR3 DNA is TGCAGTGCTCGTCCCGGTCGGTCCTTCGGC.

This clone was seen many times. From the germline J gene comes the end of the CDR3, since the read stops 3 residues before it. This chain links TRBV7-9 with TRBJ1-1; D is undetermined. The CDR3 runs 8 residues. Per the germline V gene, CDR1 is SEHNR and CDR2 is FQNEAQ (reference sequence). CDR3 DNA, as far as it was read: TGTGCAGGGTCAGAA. Protein: CAGSE. The full CDR3 is CAGSEAFF.

The table lists this clone with many counts. The read falls 3 residues short of the CDR3 end, and the missing part is taken from the germline J gene. V is TRBV14 and J is TRBJ1-4; D possibly corresponds to TRBD1 (5 bases). Germline V lookup: CDR1 SGHDN, CDR2 FVKESK. This CDR3 has 15 amino acids. The sequenced part of the CDR3 DNA is TGTGCCAGCAGGAAGACGGAGTCTGGGGCCAACGTA. Its translation: CASRKTESGANV. The complete CDR3 protein is CASRKTESGANVLFF.

This clone was counted at least ten times. CDR3 DNA, as far as it was read: TGTGCCACCCAGCCACCAGGGAATTACGAG. Translated, it gives CATQPPGNYE. The whole CDR3 reads CATQPPGNYEQYF. V and J are TRBV2 and TRBJ2-7; D might be TRBD1 (5 bases). The read stops 3 residues short of the end of the CDR3; the missing end is completed from the germline J gene. This CDR3 has 13 residues. Trimming shortened V by 10 bases and J by 4 bases, and 17 bases separated the two germline ends. Germline assignment: CDR1 SNHLY and CDR2 FYNNEI.

This clone was counted at least ten times. The read finishes 3 residues shy of the CDR3 end, and the germline J gene is used to complete it. The chain is built from TRBV7-9 and TRBJ1-1, with D maybe TRBD1 (5 bases). Germline V gene lookup returns CDR1 SEHNR and CDR2 FQNEAQ (reference sequence). The ends were cut back, 5 bases at V and 7 bases at J, with 11 bases in the middle. CDR3 length: 12 residues. Partial CDR3 DNA: TGTGCCAGCAGCCCTTCCGACAGTGAA. The encoded protein is CASSPSDSE. The full CDR3 protein is CASSPSDSEAFF.

This clone was picked up many times. The read finishes 3 residues shy of the CDR3 end, and the germline J gene is used to complete it. J is TRBJ2-3 and V is TRBV13, with D perhaps matching TRBD2 (6 bases). Germline V lookup: CDR1 PRHDT, CDR2 FYEKMQ (reference sequence). The CDR3 length is 12 residues. Trimming removed 6 bases at V and 8 bases at J, with 12 bases between. The CDR3 loop reads CASRPSTSTQYF. The CDR3 bases that were read are TGTGCCAGCAGACCCTCGACTAGTACG. Variable domain in full (rest from reference TRBV13 and TRBJ2-3): AAGVIQSPRHLIKEKRETATLKCYPIPRHDTVYWYQQGPGQDPQFLISFYEKMQSDKGSIPDRFSAQQFSDYHSELNMSSLELGDSALYFCASRPSTSTQYFGPGTRLTVL.

Turning to this clone: The CDR3 is cut off 3 residues early in the read; its end comes from the germline J gene. V usage is TRBV7-9 and J usage is TRBJ2-3; D may be TRBD2 (6 bases). CDR3 length: 15 amino acids. Germline V gene sequence: CDR1 SEHNR, CDR2 FQNEAQ (reference sequence). The CDR3 DNA, read in part, is TGTGCCAGCAGCGGGGGGTCCGACTCTAATCAGCCG. Protein product: CASSGGSDSNQP. The entire CDR3 reads CASSGGSDSNQPQYF.

There are many counts of this clone. The sequenced CDR3 bases are TGTGCCAGCAGTTCGGGACAGAACACCGGGGAG. Its protein is CASSSGQNTGE. Given in full, the CDR3 is CASSSGQNTGELFF. The chain joins TRBV7-3 to TRBJ2-2, with D perhaps matching TRBD1 (6 bases). The read is 3 residues too short to cover the CDR3 end, so that end is filled in from the germline J gene. With 6 bases removed from V and 1 base from J, the gap between germline ends came to 9 bases. The germline gives CDR1 SGHTA, CDR2 FQGTGA. The CDR3 length is 14 residues.

With regard to this clone: The DNA ends 3 residues before the CDR3 does, and the rest of the CDR3 is filled in from the germline J gene. The chain has TRBV7-6 and TRBJ1-1, with D possibly matching TRBD1 (5 bases). CDR3 length equals 15 residues. Germline CDR1 SGHVS, CDR2 FNYEAQ. CDR3: CASRRSGGSTDTAFF. The DNA read from the CDR3 is TGTGCCAGCAGGCGAAGCGGGGGGAGCACAGATACG.

The sample holds a few counts of this clone. The read comes to an end 3 residues before the CDR3 does, leaving the germline J gene to fill in the end. The chain couples TRBV19 to TRBJ1-5, with a possible D match to TRBD1 (6 bases). Germline values: CDR1 LNHDA, CDR2 SQIVND (reference sequence). V was shortened by 6 bases and J by 4 bases, with 19 bases between the two germline ends. There are 16 residues in the CDR3. The CDR3 loop reads CASRAGASGANQPQHF. CDR3 DNA, as far as it was read: TGTGCCAGTAGGGCGGGTGCTTCAGGGGCAAATCAGCCC.

This clone occurred a few times. With the read ending 3 residues before the CDR3 end, the germline J gene is used to fill in that end. This rearrangement joins TRBV27 to TRBJ2-7, with TRBD1 matching over 8 bases. J lost 4 bases, V lost 2 bases, and 7 bases had no gene match. This CDR3 is 15 amino acids long. Germline CDR1 reads MNHEY; CDR2 reads SMNVEV (reference sequence). CDR3 DNA, as far as it was read: TGTGCCAGCAGTTTAGGGGCAGGGGGCGAATACGAG. This translates into CASSLGAGGEYE. The entire CDR3 reads CASSLGAGGEYEQYF.

At least ten counts were recorded for this clone. The read finishes 3 residues shy of the CDR3 end, and the germline J gene is used to complete it. This chain connects TRBV30 to TRBJ2-3, with D perhaps matching TRBD2 (6 bases). The CDR3 runs 14 residues. The V gene's germline CDR1 is GTSNPN and CDR2 SVGIG (reference sequence). Trimming took 0 bases from V and 1 from J, leaving 8 bases between them. CDR3 sequence reads: CAWSVASGTDTQYF. The covered CDR3 bases are TGTGCCTGGAGTGTGGCTAGCGGCACAGATACG.

This clone was detected ten times or more. Sequencing ends 3 residues short of the CDR3 end; the germline J gene provides the rest. V and J are TRBV5-6 and TRBJ2-1; 8 bases map to TRBD2. The CDR3 has 15 amino acids. The germline V gene has CDR1 SGHDT and CDR2 YYEEEE. Losses at the gene ends were 1 base for V and 4 bases for J; bases not matched to a gene: 4. CDR3 bases read: TGTGCCAGCAGCTTGACGGGGGGGCATTACAATGAG. Protein: CASSLTGGHYNE. The full CDR3 is CASSLTGGHYNEQFF. Full variable domain (missing parts from reference TRBV5-6 and TRBJ2-1): DAGVTQSPTHLIKTRGQQVTLRCSPKSGHDTVSWYQQALGQGPQFIFQYYEEEERQRGNFPDRFSGHQFPNYSSELNVNALLLGDSALYLCASSLTGGHYNEQFFGPGTRLTVL.

This clone was recorded at least ten times. The sequenced CDR3 bases are TGTGCCAGCAGCGACCGTTTTAAGCGCAAAACGCAAGAGACC. It is translated as CASSDRFKRKTQET. The whole CDR3 sequence is CASSDRFKRKTQETQYF. This chain joins TRBV2 and TRBJ2-5, with no clear D. The read finishes 3 residues shy of the CDR3 end, and the germline J gene is used to complete it. CDR3 size: 17 residues. The germline CDR1 and CDR2 sequences are SNHLY and FYNNEI. V lost 6 bases and J 2 bases, leaving 22 bases between the germline ends.

This clone was seen ten or more times. The read stops 3 residues short of the end of the CDR3; the missing end is completed from the germline J gene. The chain is built from TRBV6-2 or TRBV6-3 and TRBJ2-5; D may correspond to TRBD1 or TRBD2 (5 bases each). The germline CDR1 and CDR2 sequences are MNHEY and SVGEGT. CDR3 length: 13 residues. With 10 bases removed from V and 2 bases from J, the gap between germline ends came to 14 bases. CDR3 amino acids: CATRGVGQETQYF. The part of the CDR3 DNA that was read is TGTGCCACCCGAGGGGTTGGACAAGAGACC.

This clone showed up many times. The read gets to within 3 residues of the CDR3 end, and the germline J gene fills in the rest. The rearrangement joins TRBV6-4 to TRBJ2-1; TRBD1 agrees at 7 bases. The CDR3 is 15 residues long. Germline-derived CDR1 and CDR2 are MRHNA and SNTAGT. V shed 6 bases and J 0 bases; nucleotides not matched to a gene: 5. The CDR3 region is CASSDAGGSYNEQFF. The part of the CDR3 DNA that was read is TGTGCCAGCAGCGACGCAGGGGGCTCCTACAATGAG.

This clone was found many times. The CDR3 end is not reached by the read, which stops 3 residues before it; the germline J gene fills it in. The V call is TRBV7-2, the J call TRBJ1-5; D may be TRBD1 (5 bases). The CDR3 is made up of 15 amino acids. Looked up from germline, CDR1 is SGHTA and CDR2 is FQGNSA. Trimming removed 5 bases at V and 1 base at J, with 12 bases between. CDR3 loop: CASSPMGGSNQPQHF. CDR3 bases read: TGTGCCAGCAGCCCTATGGGGGGAAGCAATCAGCCC.